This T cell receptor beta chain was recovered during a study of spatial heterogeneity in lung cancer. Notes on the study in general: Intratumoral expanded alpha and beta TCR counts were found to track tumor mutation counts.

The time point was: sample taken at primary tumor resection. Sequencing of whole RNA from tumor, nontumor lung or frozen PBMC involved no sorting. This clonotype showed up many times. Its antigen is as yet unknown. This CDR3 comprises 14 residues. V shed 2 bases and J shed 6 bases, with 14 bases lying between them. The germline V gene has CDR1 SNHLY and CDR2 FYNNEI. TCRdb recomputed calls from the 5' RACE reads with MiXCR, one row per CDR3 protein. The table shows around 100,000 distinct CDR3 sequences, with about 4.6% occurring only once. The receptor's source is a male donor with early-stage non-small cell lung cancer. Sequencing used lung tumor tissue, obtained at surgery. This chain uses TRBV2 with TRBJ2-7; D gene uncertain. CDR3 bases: TGTGCCAGCAGTGAACAGCGAGGACGCCGCGAGCAGTACTTC. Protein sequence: CASSEQRGRREQYF.